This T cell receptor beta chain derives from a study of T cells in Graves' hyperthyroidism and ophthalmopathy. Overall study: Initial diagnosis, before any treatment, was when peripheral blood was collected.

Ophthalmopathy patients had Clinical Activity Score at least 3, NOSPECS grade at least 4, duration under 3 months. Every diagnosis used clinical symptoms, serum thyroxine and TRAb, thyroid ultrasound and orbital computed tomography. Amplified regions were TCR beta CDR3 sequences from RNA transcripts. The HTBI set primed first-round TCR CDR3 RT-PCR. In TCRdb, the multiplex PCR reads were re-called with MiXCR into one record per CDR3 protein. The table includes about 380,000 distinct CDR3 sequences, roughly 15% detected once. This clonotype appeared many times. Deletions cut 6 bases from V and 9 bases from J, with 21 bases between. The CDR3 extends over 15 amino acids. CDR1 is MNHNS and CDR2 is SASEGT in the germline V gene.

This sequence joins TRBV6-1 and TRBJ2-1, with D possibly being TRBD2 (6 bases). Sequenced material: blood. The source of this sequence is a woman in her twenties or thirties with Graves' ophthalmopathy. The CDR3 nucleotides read TGTGCCAGCAGCTCCGCATTTTGGGGGGAGAGTGAGCAGTTCTTC. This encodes CASSSAFWGESEQFF.